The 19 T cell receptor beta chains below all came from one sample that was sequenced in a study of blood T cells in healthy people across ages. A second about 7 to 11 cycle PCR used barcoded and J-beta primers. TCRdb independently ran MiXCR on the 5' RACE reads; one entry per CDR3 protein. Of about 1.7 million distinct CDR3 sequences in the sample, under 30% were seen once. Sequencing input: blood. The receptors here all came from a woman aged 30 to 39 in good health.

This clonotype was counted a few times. CDR3 sequence reads: CASSLSPGPGEKLFF. DNA of the CDR3: TGCGCCAGCAGCCTATCACCGGGCCCTGGGGAAAAACTGTTTTTT. This chain links TRBV5-1 with TRBJ1-4; D remains unclear. This CDR3 is 15 amino acids long. Germline lookup yields CDR1 SGHRS and CDR2 YFSETQ. V was clipped by 4 bases and J by 8 bases, with 18 bases between them.

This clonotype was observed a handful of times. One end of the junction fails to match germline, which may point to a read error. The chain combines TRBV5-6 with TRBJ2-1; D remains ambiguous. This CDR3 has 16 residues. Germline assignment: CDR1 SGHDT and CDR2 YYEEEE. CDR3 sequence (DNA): TGTGCCAGCAGCTTAGGAGAGCCCAACTCCTACAATGAGCAGTTCTTT. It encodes CASSLGEPNSYNEQFF. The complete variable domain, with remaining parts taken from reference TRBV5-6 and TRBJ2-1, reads DAGVTQSPTHLIKTRGQQVTLRCSPKSGHDTVSWYQQALGQGPQFIFQYYEEEERQRGNFPDRFSGHQFPNYSSELNVNALLLGDSALYLCASSLGEPNSYNEQFFGPGTRLTVL.

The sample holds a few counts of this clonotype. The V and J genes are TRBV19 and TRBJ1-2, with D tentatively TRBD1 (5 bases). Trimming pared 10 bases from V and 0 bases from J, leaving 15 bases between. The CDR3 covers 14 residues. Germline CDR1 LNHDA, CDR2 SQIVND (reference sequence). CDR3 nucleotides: TGTGCCACTCAAGGAGAAGGGGCTAACTATGGCTACACCTTC. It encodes CATQGEGANYGYTF.

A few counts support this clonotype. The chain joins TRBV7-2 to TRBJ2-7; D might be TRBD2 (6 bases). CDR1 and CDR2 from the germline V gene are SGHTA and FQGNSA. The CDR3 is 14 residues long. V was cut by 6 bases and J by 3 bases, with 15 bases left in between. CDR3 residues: CASSQTGTFYEQYF. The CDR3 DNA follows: TGTGCCAGCAGTCAAACCGGGACTTTCTACGAGCAGTACTTC. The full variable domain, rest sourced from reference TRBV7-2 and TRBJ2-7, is GAGVSQSPSNKVTEKGKDVELRCDPISGHTALYWYRQSLGQGLEFLIYFQGNSAPDKSGLPSDRFSAERTGGSVSTLTIQRTQQEDSAVYLCASSQTGTFYEQYFGPGTRLTVT.

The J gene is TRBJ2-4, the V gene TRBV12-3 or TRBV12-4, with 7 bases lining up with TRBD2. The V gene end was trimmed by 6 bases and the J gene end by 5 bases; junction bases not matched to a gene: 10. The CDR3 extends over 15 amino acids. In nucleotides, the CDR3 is TGTGCCAGCAGCTGGACCGGGAGGCGGGAAAACATTCAGTACTTC. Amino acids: CASSWTGRRENIQYF.

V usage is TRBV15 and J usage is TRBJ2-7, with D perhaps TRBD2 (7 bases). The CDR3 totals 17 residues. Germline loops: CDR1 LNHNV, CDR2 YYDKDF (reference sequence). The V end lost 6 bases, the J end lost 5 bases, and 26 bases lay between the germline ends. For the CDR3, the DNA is TGTGCCACCAGTGACCCGGGCCTCGGGGGGCAAAATGACGAGCAGTACTTC. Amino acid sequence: CATSDPGLGGQNDEQYF.

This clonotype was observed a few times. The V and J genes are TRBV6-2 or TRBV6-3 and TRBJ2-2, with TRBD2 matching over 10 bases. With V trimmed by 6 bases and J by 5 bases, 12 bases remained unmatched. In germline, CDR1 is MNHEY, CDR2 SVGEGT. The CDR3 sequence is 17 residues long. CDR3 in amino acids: CASRQAPTSGTTGELFF. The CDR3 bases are TGTGCCAGCAGACAAGCTCCTACTAGCGGGACTACCGGGGAGCTGTTTTTT.

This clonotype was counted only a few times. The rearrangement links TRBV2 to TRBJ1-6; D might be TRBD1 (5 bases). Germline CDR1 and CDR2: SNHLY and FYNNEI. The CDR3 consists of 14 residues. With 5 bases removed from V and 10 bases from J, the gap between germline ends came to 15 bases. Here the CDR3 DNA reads TGTGCCAGCAGTCCCGGGACTAACGACTCACCCCTCCACTTT. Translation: CASSPGTNDSPLHF.

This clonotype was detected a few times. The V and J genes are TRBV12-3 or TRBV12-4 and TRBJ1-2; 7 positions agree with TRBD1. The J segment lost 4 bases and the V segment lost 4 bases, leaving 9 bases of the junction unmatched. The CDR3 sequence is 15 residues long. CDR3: CASSSRQGAPYGYTF. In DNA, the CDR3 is TGTGCCAGCAGTTCCCGACAGGGCGCGCCCTATGGCTACACCTTC.

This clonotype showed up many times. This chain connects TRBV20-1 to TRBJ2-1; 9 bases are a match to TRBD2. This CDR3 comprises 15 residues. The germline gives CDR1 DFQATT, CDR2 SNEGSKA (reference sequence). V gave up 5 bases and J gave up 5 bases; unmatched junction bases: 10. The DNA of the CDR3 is TGCAGTGCTCAGCGGGGGGCCAGATATAACAATGAGCAGTTCTTC. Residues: CSAQRGARYNNEQFF.

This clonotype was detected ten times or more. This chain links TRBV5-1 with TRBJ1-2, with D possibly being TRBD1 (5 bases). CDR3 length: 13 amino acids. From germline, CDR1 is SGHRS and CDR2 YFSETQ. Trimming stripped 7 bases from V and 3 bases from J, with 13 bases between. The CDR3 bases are TGCGCCAGCGGGCAGGACACCTACTATGGCTACACCTTC. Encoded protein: CASGQDTYYGYTF.

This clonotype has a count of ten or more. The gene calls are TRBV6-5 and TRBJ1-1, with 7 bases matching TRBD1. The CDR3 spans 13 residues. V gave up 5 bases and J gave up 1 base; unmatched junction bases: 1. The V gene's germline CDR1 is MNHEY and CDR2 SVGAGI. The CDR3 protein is CASSQGENTEAFF. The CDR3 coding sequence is TGTGCCAGCAGTCAGGGGGAGAACACTGAAGCTTTCTTT.

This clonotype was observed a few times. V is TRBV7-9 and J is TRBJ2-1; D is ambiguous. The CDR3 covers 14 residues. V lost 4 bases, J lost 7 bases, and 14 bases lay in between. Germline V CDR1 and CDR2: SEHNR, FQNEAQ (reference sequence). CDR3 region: CASSSIFVDNEQFF. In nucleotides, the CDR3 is TGTGCCAGCAGCTCAATATTCGTCGATAATGAGCAGTTCTTC.

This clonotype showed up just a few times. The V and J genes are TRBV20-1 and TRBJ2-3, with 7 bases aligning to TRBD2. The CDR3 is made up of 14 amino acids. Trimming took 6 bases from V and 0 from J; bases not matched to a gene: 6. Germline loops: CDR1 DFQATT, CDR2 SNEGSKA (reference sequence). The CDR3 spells CSAESGDSTDTQYF. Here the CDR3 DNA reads TGCAGTGCAGAAAGCGGGGATAGCACAGATACGCAGTATTTT.

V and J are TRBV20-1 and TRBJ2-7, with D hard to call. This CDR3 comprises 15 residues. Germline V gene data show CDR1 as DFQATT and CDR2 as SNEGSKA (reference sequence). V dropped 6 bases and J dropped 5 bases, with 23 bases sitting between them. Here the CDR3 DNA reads TGCAGTGCAATCGGTATGGGTAGCCCGGTGGACGAGCAGTACTTC. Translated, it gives CSAIGMGSPVDEQYF.

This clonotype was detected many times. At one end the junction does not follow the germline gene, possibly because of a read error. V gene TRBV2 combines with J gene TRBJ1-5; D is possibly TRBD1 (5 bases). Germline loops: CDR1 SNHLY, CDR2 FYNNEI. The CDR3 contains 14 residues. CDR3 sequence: CACRENIGNQPQHF. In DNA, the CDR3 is TGTGCCTGCAGGGAAAATATCGGCAATCAGCCCCAGCATTTT.

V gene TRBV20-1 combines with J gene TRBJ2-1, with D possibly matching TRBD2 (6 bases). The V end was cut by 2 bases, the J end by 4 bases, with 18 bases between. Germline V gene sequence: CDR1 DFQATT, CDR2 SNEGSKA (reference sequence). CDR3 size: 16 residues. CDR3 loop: CSARLSGGEGYNEQFF. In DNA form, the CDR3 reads TGCAGTGCTAGATTAAGTGGCGGGGAAGGGTACAATGAGCAGTTCTTC.

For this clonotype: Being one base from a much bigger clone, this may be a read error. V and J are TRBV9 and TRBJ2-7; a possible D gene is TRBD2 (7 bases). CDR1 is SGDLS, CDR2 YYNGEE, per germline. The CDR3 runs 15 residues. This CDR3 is CTSSVEEGGPCEQYF. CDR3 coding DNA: TGTACCAGCAGCGTAGAGGAGGGGGGGCCGTGCGAGCAGTACTTC.

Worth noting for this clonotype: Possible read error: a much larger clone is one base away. The chain's CDR3 is CSATGTGSTYEQYF. The CDR3 DNA follows: TGCAGTGCTACCGGGACAGGGAGCACCTACGAGCAGTACTTC. The chain employs TRBV20-1 and TRBJ2-5, with 9 bases lining up with TRBD1. The DNA matches TRBJ2-7 better at its end, which makes the J call doubtful. This CDR3 contains 14 residues. In germline, CDR1 is DFQATT, CDR2 SNEGSKA (reference sequence).